Listed here are 10 T cell receptor beta chains from one sample, sequenced in a study of T-cell memory formation after mild COVID-19 (dated by TCRdb to about 2021). The library relied on 5' RACE. TCRdb names Illumina NovaSeq 6000 as the instrument used. TCRdb's own reprocessing of the public reads used fastp at Q25 and MiXCR and kept productive beta chains. Records with the same CDR3 protein are collapsed into one entry carrying the most frequent genes and DNA. The sample records a few hundred thousand distinct CDR3 sequences, under 12% of which are singletons. In total, the top ten clones hold just over 3% of the sample. Sequencing used PBMCs or a T cell subset sorted from them (not recorded which). These receptors came from a man between 18 and 35 years old who had mild COVID-19 (a few samples of this study predate the infection). The sample titles of this study are shuffled in the database, so cell type and time point are left out; the donor was told from shared clones.

Regarding this clonotype: Likely a read error: the CDR3 ends without its conserved phenylalanine or tryptophan. The rearrangement joins TRBV5-8 to TRBJ2-7; weak D call: TRBD1 (6 bases). Per germline, CDR1 SGHTS and CDR2 YDEGEE. The CDR3 is 14 residues long. Trimming took off 0 bases at V and 0 bases at J, with 7 bases between the two ends. The CDR3 nucleotides read TGTGCCAGCAGCTTGGGGGACACCTCCTACGAGCAGTACTTA. Its translation is CASSLGDTSYEQYL.

With regard to this clonotype: A read error may explain this, as a much larger clone is one base away. The rearrangement links TRBV7-9 to TRBJ1-2; D perhaps matches TRBD1 (5 bases). Between the trimmed V and J ends, which lost 4 bases and 4 bases, there was a span of 13 bases. The CDR3 runs to 14 residues. CDR1 is SEHNR and CDR2 is FQNEAQ in the germline V gene (reference sequence). In DNA, the CDR3 is TGTGCCAGCAGCTCCGACATGGGGGTCTATGGCTACACCTTC. This translates into CASSSDMGVYGYTF.

This clonotype came up a few times. The chain uses TRBV7-2 and TRBJ2-5; D gene ambiguous. The V gene lost 1 base and the J gene lost 5 bases, with 11 bases spanning the gap. CDR3 length equals 14 residues. Germline CDR1 is SGHTA and CDR2 is FQGNSA. This CDR3 reads CASSLGLSRETQYF. The DNA of the CDR3 is TGTGCCAGCAGCTTAGGGCTCAGCCGGGAGACCCAGTACTTC.

V gene TRBV18 combines with J gene TRBJ2-7; D is tentatively TRBD1 or TRBD2 (5 bases each). Per germline, CDR1 KGHSH and CDR2 LQKENI. The CDR3 has 13 residues. The V gene lost 3 bases and the J gene lost 2 bases, with 8 bases spanning the gap. CDR3: CASSPGTPYEQYF. DNA for the CDR3: TGTGCCAGCTCACCCGGGACCCCCTACGAGCAGTACTTC. Filled out from reference TRBV18 and TRBJ2-7, the complete variable domain reads NAGVMQNPRHLVRRRGQEARLRCSPMKGHSHVYWYRQLPEEGLKFMVYLQKENIIDESGMPKERFSAEFPKEGPSILRIQQVVRGDSAAYFCASSPGTPYEQYFGPGTRLTVT.

The chain uses TRBV29-1 and TRBJ2-4; the D is unclear. The CDR3 loop spans 12 amino acids. The germline CDR1 and CDR2 sequences are SQVTM and ANQGSEA. Between the trimmed V and J ends, which lost 5 bases and 8 bases, there was a span of 13 bases. The CDR3 loop is CSVRSETDIQYF. Here the CDR3 DNA reads TGCAGCGTTAGGTCGGAGACGGACATTCAGTACTTC.

This clonotype was seen a few times. The rearrangement links TRBV11-3 to TRBJ2-3, with 10 bases aligning to TRBD1. CDR3 length: 18 residues. The junction had 15 bases not matched to a gene; V was cut back by 5 bases and J by 4 bases. The germline V gene encodes CDR1 SGHNT and CDR2 YENEEA. CDR3 DNA sequence: TGTGCCAGCAGCCTCCGGAGAGCCGGGACAGGGGTCCCAGATACGCAGTATTTT. Its translation is CASSLRRAGTGVPDTQYF.

This clonotype was seen at least ten times. The chain's CDR3 is CASSFSGRVEQFF. The CDR3 DNA reads as TGTGCCAGCAGCTTCTCCGGACGTGTCGAGCAGTTCTTC. The V gene is TRBV7-2, the J gene TRBJ2-1; no definite D call. Germline V CDR1 and CDR2: SGHTA, FQGNSA. V lost 3 bases, J lost 10 bases, and 13 bases lay in between. The CDR3 extends over 13 amino acids.

This clonotype showed up just a few times. This chain uses TRBV20-1 with TRBJ2-3, with no clear D. CDR1 and CDR2 from the germline V gene are DFQATT and SNEGSKA (reference sequence). Deletions cut 4 bases from V and 3 bases from J, with 14 bases between. The CDR3 length is 14 residues. In nucleotides, the CDR3 is TGCAGTGCTATTAGGCCTGCCGGGACAGATACGCAGTATTTT. It specifies CSAIRPAGTDTQYF.

The chain joins TRBV28 to TRBJ2-7; tentatively, D is TRBD1 (5 bases). The CDR3 runs 14 residues. Between the trimmed V and J ends, which lost 5 bases and 2 bases, there was a span of 13 bases. Germline assignment: CDR1 MDHEN and CDR2 SYDVKM. The CDR3 coding sequence is TGTGCCAGCAGTGACCGACAGATACCCTACGAGCAGTACGTC. Translation: CASSDRQIPYEQYV.

This clonotype came up many times. The chain joins TRBV5-1 to TRBJ2-3; D unclear. The V gene lost 0 bases and the J gene lost 4 bases, with 15 bases spanning the gap. The V gene's germline CDR1 is SGHRS and CDR2 YFSETQ. The CDR3 has 16 amino acids. The CDR3 DNA reads as TGCGCCAGCAGCTTGGGAAGGTCCAGGTCCGCAGATACGCAGTATTTT. Translation: CASSLGRSRSADTQYF. Based on the CDR3 plus reference TRBV5-1 and TRBJ2-3, the full variable domain is KAGVTQTPRYLIKTRGQQVTLSCSPISGHRSVSWYQQTPGQGLQFLFEYFSETQRNKGNFPGRFSGRQFSNSRSEMNVSTLELGDSALYLCASSLGRSRSADTQYFGPGTRLTVL.